The sequence of this T cell receptor (beta chain) was determined in a study of T cells in Graves' hyperthyroidism and ophthalmopathy. Researchers took RNA transcripts and amplified the TCR beta CDR3 regions from them. The HTBI primer set was used in a first-round RT-PCR of the TCR CDR3. TCRdb called the multiplex PCR reads again in MiXCR, with one record for every CDR3 protein. The sample records under 350,000 distinct CDR3 sequences, 13% being singletons. Many counts were recorded for this clonotype. Antigen: not known. Newly diagnosed patients aged 18 to 65 had hyperthyroidism of under 2 months' duration. Clinical symptoms, serum thyroxine and TRAb, thyroid ultrasound and orbital computed tomography together formed the diagnostic basis. Ahead of any ophthalmopathy symptoms, the blood sample was obtained at the first diagnosis of hyperthyroidism. Whole-study findings and limits: Blood shared most expanded thyroid clonotypes above 0.001.

V trimming: 6 bases; J trimming: 0 bases; junction bases outside the gene matches: 5. This CDR3 spans 15 amino acids. The germline CDR1 and CDR2 sequences are MNHEY and SMNVEV (reference sequence). Specimen: blood. V and J are TRBV27 and TRBJ2-1; 7 bases map to TRBD2. This TCR came from a young woman with Graves' hyperthyroidism that later progressed to Graves' ophthalmopathy. The CDR3 sequence is CASSKLASSYNEQFF. In nucleotides, the CDR3 is TGTGCCAGCAGCAAACTAGCGAGCTCCTACAATGAGCAGTTCTTC.